The present TCR beta chain was sequenced within a study of T-cell memory formation after mild COVID-19. Details on this clonotype: As yet, its antigen is unknown.

Trimming took off 7 bases at V and 1 base at J, with 15 bases between the two ends. This CDR3 is built from 15 residues. Germline V gene sequence: CDR1 SEHNR, CDR2 FQNEAQ (reference sequence). One entry per CDR3 protein, called by TCRdb with MiXCR from the 5' RACE reads. Among about 500,000 distinct CDR3 sequences listed, 20% were seen once. Whole-study results and caveats: CD4/CD8 balance held among clones contracting day 15 to 85, and later expanders leaned CD4+. The appearance of some responding clones in pre-infection memory suggested that cross-reactive memory joined.

Sequences were obtained from PBMCs or a T cell subset sorted from them (not recorded which). The sequence was collected from an adult woman who had mild COVID-19 (a few samples of this study predate the infection). Cell type and time point are not known. This chain uses TRBV7-9 with TRBJ2-3; D call uncertain. The CDR3 is CASTLRLGRTDTQYF. In nucleotides, the CDR3 is TGTGCCAGCACGCTCCGATTAGGTCGCACAGATACGCAGTATTTT.